The T cell receptor (beta chain) under discussion was sequenced for a study of PD-1 blockade in classical Hodgkin lymphoma (dated by TCRdb to 2018 to 2021). Notes on the research overall: Nivolumab dosing was 3 mg/kg intravenously every 2 weeks, continuing until either disease progression or unacceptable toxicity. The study used TCR beta sequencing and CyTOF to define a peripheral blood immune signature of response to PD-1 blockade in classical Hodgkin lymphoma.

Genomic DNA was extracted with the Qiagen DNeasy kit from unsorted PBMCs and from negatively selected CD4+ and CD8+ fractions. TCR beta CDR3 regions were subjected to amplification by immunoSEQ multiplex PCR with primers that anneal to V and J segments. Amplification bias was minimized using a synthetic immune receptor repertoire, and residual bias was removed computationally after sequencing. Concerning the study's data processing: Custom Python scripts were used to quantify repertoire diversity as the Shannon entropy index. Unsorted, CD4+ and CD8+ repertoires were analyzed separately, except for combined analyses in which CD4+ and CD8+ sequences were merged in silico. Clonal expansion was defined as a frequency increase of at least 2-fold after treatment compared with C1D1, and clones undetected at baseline were assigned a pseudocount of 0.5. Clones with 0 or 1 copy at C1D1 were defined as singleton clones, while clones with 2 or more copies were defined as non-singleton clones. By matching protein sequences in sorted samples from the same patient, clones expanded in unsorted samples were annotated as CD4+, CD8+ or unknown. Wilcoxon tests were applied to paired samples to test diversity changes from C1D1 to C4D1. This immuneACCESS table, as held by TCRdb, lists in-frame sequences with V and J called but not all clones. Of the missing ones, under half trace to an unresolved V gene in checked studies; the others have no known cause. The V and J calls and clone size are taken from that table; D and trimming were inferred from the DNA. The sample has around 36,000 clones on record, 75% to 90% of them singletons. Roughly 9% of the sample is in the top ten clones.

General study outcomes and caveats: Baseline TCR diversity was reported as lower in newly diagnosed patients than in healthy donors, and lower still in relapsed/refractory patients. A significant rise by C4D1 was seen in CD4+ but not CD8+ TCR diversity (p=0.0027 vs p=0.16), with the rise being most apparent in complete responders (p=0.02). Trial patients achieving complete response had baseline diversity similar to newly diagnosed patients, whereas partial responders and progressors had significantly lower diversity. The study was restricted to a single clinical trial cohort, and the causes of repertoire differences, possibly disease activity or prior therapy, were left undefined. Diversity was lower in patients who began nivolumab less than 1 year after ASCT, so these patients were left out of later analyses to avoid confounding by immune reconstitution.

The CDR3 contains 15 residues, cysteine and phenylalanine counted. Only the CDR3 portion is preserved as DNA: 45 bases, with reading frame beginning at the first base. Relative to germline, V is 7 bases shorter and J is 4 bases shorter, with 19 bases between their ends. CDR1 and CDR2 (MDHEN, SYDVKM) derive from the germline V gene. Concerning this clone: This receptor's antigen is unknown. No base qualities exist here, and no much larger clone lies one base off it.

Taken with the paper, the label for time point translates to: cycle 1 day 1 (C1D1), immediately before nivolumab initiation. Every trial patient had relapsed following autologous stem cell transplantation, and prior brentuximab vedotin exposure was what differed among cohorts A, B and C. A total of roughly 57 patients with relapsed/refractory classical Hodgkin lymphoma made up the trial cohort, and each patient's best overall response was complete response, partial response or progressive disease. In the multi-cohort phase II CheckMate 205 trial, trial patients received single-agent nivolumab. An independent review committee assessed best overall response by applying the 2007 International Working Group response criteria. Trial PBMCs were collected just before the start of nivolumab (C1D1) and during therapy at cycle 2 day 1 and cycle 4 day 1. Peripheral blood was collected in 8 mL Vacutainer Cell Preparation Tubes, from which PBMCs were isolated by centrifugation and then cryopreserved.

The TCR was taken from a human donor with classical Hodgkin lymphoma. Sequenced material: peripheral blood mononuclear cells (PBMCs), taken at baseline. The chain was built from TRBV28 and TRBJ1-2; the D gene is perhaps TRBD1, on 6 matching bases. The CDR3 has the sequence CASIQWGARGYGYTF. The sequenced DNA is TGTGCCAGCATCCAATGGGGGGCAAGGGGCTATGGCTACACCTTC.